The present T cell receptor (beta chain) was sequenced within a study of regulatory T cells in long-lasting Graves disease. Study background: Antithyroid drug use was under 3 months in newly diagnosed Graves' patients. Study-wide points: Analysis covered peripheral blood alone, not thyroid tissue.

The table lists this clonotype with many counts. Its antigen remains unknown. Trimming stripped 2 bases from V and 0 bases from J, with 11 bases between. The CDR3 loop spans 16 amino acids. Time point noted: newly diagnosed GD, antithyroid drugs for less than 3 months. The TCR library was prepared using RNA isolated from PBMCs. Investigators report Graves' disease was diagnosed under American Thyroid Association guidelines. Relying on iRepertoire HTBI primers and Arm-PCR of CDR3 regions, the team built TCR beta libraries. One entry per CDR3 protein results from TCRdb running MiXCR on the multiplex PCR reads. The table includes 450,000 to 650,000 distinct CDR3 sequences, roughly 15% detected once. The sample was also reused in another study, on T cells in Graves' hyperthyroidism and ophthalmopathy. As that report states: From stable hyperthyroidism, ophthalmopathy was separated by a 13 V-J model.

This receptor was taken from a woman between 40 and 65 years old with Graves disease. The gene calls are TRBV12-3 or TRBV12-4 and TRBJ1-5; D is unclear. The input for sequencing was peripheral blood mononuclear cells (PBMCs), taken at new diagnosis, from a patient treated with antithyroid drugs. CDR3 protein: CASSLSGEDSNQPQHF. CDR3 coding DNA: TGTGCCAGCAGTTTAAGTGGGGAGGATAGCAATCAGCCCCAGCATTTT.